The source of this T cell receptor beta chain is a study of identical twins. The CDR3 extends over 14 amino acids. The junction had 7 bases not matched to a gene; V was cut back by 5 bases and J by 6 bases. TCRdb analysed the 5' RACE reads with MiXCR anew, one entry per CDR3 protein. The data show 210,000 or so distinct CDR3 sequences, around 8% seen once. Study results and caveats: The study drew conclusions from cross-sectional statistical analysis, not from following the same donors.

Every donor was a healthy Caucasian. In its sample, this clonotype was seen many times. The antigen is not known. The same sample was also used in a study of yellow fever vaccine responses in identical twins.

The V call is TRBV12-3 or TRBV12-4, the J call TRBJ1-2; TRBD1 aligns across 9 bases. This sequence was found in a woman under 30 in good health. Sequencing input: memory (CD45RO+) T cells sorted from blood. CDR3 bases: TGTGCCAGCAGTAAATCCGGGACAGGGAATGGCTACACCTTC. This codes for CASSKSGTGNGYTF.